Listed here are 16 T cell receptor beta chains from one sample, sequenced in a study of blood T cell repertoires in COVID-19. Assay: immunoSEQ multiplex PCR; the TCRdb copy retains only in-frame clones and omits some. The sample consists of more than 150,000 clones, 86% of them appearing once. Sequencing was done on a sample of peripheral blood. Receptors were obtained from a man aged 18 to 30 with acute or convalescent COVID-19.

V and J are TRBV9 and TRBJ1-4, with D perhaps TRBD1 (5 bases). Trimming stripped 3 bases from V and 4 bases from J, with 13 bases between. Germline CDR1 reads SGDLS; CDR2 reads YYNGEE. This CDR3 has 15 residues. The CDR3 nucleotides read TGTGCCAGCAGCGGAGCGGGGCTCAGTAATGAAAAACTGTTTTTT. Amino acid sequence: CASSGAGLSNEKLFF.

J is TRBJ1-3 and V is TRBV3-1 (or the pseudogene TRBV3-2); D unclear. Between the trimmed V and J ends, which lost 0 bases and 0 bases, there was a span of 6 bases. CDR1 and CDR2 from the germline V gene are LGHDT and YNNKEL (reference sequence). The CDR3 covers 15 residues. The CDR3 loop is CASSQDLSSGNTIYF. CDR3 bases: TGTGCCAGCAGCCAAGATTTGAGCTCTGGAAACACCATATATTTT.

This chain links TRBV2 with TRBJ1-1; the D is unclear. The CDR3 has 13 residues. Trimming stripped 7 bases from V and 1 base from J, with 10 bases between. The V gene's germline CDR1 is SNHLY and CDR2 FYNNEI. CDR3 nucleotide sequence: TGTGCCAGCACTCCTAACCCGAACACTGAAGCTTTCTTT. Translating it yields CASTPNPNTEAFF.

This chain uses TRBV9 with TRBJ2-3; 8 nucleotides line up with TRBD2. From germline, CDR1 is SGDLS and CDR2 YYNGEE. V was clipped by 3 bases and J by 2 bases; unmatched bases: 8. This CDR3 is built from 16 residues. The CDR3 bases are TGTGCCAGCAGCGACCGAGCGGGGGACCCCACAGATACGCAGTATTTT. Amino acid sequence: CASSDRAGDPTDTQYF.

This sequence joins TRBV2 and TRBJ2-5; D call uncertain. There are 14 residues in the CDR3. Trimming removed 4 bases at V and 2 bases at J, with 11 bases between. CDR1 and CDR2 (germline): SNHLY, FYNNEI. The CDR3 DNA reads TGTGCCAGCAGTGCACAGCACGGACAAGAGACCCAGTACTTC. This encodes CASSAQHGQETQYF.

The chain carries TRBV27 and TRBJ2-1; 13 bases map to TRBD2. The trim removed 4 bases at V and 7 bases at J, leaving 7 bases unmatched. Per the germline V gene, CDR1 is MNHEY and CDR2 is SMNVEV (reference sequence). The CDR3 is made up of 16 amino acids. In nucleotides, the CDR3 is TGTGCCAGCAGTTCAGGACTAGCGGGGGTATTTAATGAGCAGTTCTTC. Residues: CASSSGLAGVFNEQFF.

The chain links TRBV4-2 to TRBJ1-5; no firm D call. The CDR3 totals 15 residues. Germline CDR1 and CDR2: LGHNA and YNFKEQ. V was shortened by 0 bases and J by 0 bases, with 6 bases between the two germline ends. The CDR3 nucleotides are TGTGCCAGCAGCCAAGATGCTAGTAGCAATCAGCCCCAGCATTTT. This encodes CASSQDASSNQPQHF.

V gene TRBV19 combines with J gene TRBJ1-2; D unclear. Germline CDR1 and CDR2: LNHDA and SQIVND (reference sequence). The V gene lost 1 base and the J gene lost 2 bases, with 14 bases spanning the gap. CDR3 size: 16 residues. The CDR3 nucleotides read TGTGCCAGTAGTATAGGGAGTCGTAACGGGAACTATGGCTACACCTTC. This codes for CASSIGSRNGNYGYTF.

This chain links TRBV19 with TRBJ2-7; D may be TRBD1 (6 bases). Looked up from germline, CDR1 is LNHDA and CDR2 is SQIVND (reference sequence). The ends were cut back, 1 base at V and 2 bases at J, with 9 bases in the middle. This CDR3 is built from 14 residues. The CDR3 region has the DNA TGTGCCAGTAGTATAGCAGGGGTCCCCTACGAGCAGTACTTC. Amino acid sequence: CASSIAGVPYEQYF.

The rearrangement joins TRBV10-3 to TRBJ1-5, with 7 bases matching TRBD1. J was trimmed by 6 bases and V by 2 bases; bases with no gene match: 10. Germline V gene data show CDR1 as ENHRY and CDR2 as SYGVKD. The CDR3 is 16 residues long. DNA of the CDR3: TGTGCCATCAGTGAGGCCGACAGGGAAGTCGTTCAGCCCCAGCATTTT. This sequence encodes CAISEADREVVQPQHF.

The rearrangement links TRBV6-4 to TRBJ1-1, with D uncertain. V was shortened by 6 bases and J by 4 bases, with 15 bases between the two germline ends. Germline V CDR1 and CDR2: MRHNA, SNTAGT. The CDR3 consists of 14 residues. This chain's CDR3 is CASRNTNRGTEAFF. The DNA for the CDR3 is TGTGCCAGCAGAAATACTAACCGGGGCACTGAAGCTTTCTTT.

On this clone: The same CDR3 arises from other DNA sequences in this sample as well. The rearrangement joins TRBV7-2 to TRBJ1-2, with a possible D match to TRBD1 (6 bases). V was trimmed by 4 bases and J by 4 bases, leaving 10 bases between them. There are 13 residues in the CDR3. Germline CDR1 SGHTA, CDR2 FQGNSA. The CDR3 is CASSSTGIYGYTF. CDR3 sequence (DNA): TGTGCCAGCAGCTCAACAGGGATCTATGGCTACACCTTC.

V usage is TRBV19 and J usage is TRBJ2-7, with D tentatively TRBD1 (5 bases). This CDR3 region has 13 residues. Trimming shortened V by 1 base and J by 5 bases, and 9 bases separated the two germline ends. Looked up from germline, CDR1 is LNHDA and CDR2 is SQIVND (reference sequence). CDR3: CASSIARVDEQYF. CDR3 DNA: TGTGCCAGTAGTATAGCCAGGGTAGACGAGCAGTACTTC.

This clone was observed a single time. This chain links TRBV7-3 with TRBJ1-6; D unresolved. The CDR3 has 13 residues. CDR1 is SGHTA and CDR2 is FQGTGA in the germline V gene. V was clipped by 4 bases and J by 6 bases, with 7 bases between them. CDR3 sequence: CASSSRVNSPLHF. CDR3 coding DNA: TGTGCCAGCAGCTCGCGGGTTAATTCACCCCTCCACTTT.

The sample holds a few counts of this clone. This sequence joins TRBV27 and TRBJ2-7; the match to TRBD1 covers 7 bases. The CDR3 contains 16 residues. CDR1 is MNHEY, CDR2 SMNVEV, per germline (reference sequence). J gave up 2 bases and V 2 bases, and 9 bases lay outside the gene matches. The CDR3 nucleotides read TGTGCCAGCAGTTTAGGGGTAGGGACAGCCACCTACGAGCAGTACTTC. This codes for CASSLGVGTATYEQYF.

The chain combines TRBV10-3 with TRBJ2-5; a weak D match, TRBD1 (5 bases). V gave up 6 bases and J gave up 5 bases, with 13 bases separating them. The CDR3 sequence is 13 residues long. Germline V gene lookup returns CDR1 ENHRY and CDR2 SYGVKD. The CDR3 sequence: CAISPDRLETQYF. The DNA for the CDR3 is TGTGCCATCAGCCCCGACAGATTGGAGACCCAGTACTTC.